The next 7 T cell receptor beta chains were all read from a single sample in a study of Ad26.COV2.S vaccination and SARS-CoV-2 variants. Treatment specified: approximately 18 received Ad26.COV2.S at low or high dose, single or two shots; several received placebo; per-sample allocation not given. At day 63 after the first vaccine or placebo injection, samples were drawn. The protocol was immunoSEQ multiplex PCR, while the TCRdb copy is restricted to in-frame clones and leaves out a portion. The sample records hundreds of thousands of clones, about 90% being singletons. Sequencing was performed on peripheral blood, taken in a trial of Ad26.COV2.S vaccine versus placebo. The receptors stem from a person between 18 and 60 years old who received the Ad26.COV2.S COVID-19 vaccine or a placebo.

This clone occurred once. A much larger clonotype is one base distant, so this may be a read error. CDR3 coding DNA: TGTGCCAGCAGCCAAGATTGGGAGACCCAGTACTTC. Translation: CASSQDWETQYF. The V call is TRBV14, the J call TRBJ2-5, with D unclear. This CDR3 comprises 12 residues. V dropped 0 bases and J dropped 5 bases, with 4 bases sitting between them. Germline lookup yields CDR1 SGHDN and CDR2 FVKESK.

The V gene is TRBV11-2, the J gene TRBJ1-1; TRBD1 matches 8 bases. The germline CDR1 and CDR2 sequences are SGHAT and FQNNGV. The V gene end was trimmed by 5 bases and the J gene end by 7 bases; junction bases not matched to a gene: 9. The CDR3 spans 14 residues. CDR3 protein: CASSPQGAPIEAFF. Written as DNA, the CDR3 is TGTGCCAGCAGCCCCCAGGGGGCGCCGATTGAAGCTTTCTTT. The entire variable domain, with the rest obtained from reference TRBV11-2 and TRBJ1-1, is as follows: EAGVAQSPRYKIIEKRQSVAFWCNPISGHATLYWYQQILGQGPKLLIQFQNNGVVDDSQLPKDRFSAERLKGVDSTLKIQPAKLEDSAVYLCASSPQGAPIEAFFGQGTRLTVV.

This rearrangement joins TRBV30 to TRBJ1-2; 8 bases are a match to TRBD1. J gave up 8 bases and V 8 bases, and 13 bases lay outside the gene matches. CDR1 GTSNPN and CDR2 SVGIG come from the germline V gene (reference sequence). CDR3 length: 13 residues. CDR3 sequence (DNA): TGTGCCAGAGGGGACAGGTCCTCTGACGGCTACACCTTC. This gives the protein CARGDRSSDGYTF.

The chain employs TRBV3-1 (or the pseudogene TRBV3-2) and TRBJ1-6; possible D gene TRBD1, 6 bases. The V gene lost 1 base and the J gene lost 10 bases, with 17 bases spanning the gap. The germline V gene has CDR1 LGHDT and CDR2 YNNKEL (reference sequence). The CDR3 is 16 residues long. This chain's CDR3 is CASSQGAGVRGSPLHF. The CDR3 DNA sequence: TGTGCCAGCAGCCAAGGGGCAGGGGTTAGGGGATCACCCCTCCACTTT.

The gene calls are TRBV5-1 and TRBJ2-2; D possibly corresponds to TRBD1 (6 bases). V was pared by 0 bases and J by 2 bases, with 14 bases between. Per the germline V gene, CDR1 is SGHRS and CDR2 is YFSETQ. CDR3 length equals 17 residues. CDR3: CASSLGQGLVNTGELFF. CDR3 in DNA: TGCGCCAGCAGCTTGGGTCAGGGGCTGGTTAACACCGGGGAGCTGTTTTTT.

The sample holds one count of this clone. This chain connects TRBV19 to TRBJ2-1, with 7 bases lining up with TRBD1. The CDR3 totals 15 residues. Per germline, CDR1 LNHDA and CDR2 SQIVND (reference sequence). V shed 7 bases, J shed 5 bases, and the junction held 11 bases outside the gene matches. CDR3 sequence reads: CASTSRDRPNNEQFF. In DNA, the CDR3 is TGTGCCAGTACCTCCCGGGACAGACCAAACAATGAGCAGTTCTTC.

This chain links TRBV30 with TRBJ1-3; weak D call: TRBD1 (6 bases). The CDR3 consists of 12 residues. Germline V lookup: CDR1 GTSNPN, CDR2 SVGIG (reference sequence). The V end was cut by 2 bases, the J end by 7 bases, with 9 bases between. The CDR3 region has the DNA TGTGCCTGGAGTCAAGGGGGGAACACCATATATTTT. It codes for CAWSQGGNTIYF.